The present TCR beta chain was sequenced within a study of CXCR3-negative and CXCR3-positive naive CD8 T cells. In regard to this clonotype: Its specificity is unknown.

Preparation of TRB cDNA libraries relied on 5' RACE carrying UMI labels. TCRdb re-called the 5' RACE reads; one entry per CDR3 protein, DNA not given. Here the sample table reports roughly 120,000 distinct CDR3 sequences. Using triplicate sorts, 300,000 cells were collected each time from every CD8+ T cell subset. CDR3 size: 12 residues. The germline V gene has CDR1 SEHNR and CDR2 FQNEAQ (reference sequence). Study-wide points: CXCR3-positive naive cells carried more hydrophobic TRB CDR3s than CXCR3-negative naive cells did.

This sequence joins TRBV7-9 and TRBJ1-1; TCRdb selects TRBD1, and the lack of DNA leaves this call unchecked. The origin of this receptor is a human donor in good health. Some clones in this sample may be carry-over from other donors' samples. The sample taken for sequencing was naive CXCR3+ CD8+ T cells from blood. Subset of the sample: CD45RO-CCR7+CD27+CD95- naive CD8+ T cells expressing CXCR3 (TNR3+). CDR3 region: CASRDGGTEAFF.